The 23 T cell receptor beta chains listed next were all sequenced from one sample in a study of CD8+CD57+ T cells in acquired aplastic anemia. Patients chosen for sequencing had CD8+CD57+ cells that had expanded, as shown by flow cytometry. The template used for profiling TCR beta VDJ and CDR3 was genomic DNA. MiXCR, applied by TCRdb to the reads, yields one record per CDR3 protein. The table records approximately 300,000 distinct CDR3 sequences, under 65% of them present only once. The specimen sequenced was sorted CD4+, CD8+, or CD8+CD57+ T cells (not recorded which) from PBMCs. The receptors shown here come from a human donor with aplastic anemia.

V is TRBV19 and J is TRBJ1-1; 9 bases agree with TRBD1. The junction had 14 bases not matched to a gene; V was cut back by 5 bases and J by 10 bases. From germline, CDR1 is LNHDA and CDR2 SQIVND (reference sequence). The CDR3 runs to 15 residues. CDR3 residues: CASSHRKEDRGPAFF. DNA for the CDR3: TGTGCCAGTAGTCATAGAAAGGAGGACAGGGGCCCAGCTTTCTTT.

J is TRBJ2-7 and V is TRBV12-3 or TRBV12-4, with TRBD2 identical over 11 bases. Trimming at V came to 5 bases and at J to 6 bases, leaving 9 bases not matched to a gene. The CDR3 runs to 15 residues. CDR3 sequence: CASSLSGTSGSEQYF. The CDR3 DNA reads TGTGCCAGCAGTCTATCGGGGACTAGCGGCTCCGAGCAGTACTTC.

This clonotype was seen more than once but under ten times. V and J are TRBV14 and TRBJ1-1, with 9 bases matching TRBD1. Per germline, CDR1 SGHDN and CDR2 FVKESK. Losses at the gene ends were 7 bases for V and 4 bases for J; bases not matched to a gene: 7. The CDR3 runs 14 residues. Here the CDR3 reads CASTPDRGPTEAFF. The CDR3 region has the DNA TGTGCCAGCACTCCGGACAGGGGACCCACTGAAGCTTTCTTT.

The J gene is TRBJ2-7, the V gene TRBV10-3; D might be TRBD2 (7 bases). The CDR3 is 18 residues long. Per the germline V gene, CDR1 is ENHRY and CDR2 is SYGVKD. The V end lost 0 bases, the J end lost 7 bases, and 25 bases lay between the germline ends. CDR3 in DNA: TGTGCCATCAGTGAGTCGGTGGGGGGGGGGGCAGTGTCTCCAGAGCAGTACTTC. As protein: CAISESVGGGAVSPEQYF.

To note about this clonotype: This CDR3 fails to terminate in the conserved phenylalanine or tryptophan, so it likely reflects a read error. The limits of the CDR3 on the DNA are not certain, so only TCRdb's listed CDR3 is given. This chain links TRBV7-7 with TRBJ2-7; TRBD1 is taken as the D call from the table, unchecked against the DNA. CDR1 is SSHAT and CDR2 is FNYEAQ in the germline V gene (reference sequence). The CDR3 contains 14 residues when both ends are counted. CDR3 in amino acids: CASSYSDRGHEPYL.

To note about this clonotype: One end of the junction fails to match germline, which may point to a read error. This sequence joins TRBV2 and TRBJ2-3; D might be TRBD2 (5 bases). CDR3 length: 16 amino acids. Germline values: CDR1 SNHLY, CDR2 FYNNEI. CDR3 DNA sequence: TGTGCCAGCACCGAGGGAGCAGCCAGAGTCACACATACGCAGTATTTT. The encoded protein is CASTEGAARVTHTQYF.

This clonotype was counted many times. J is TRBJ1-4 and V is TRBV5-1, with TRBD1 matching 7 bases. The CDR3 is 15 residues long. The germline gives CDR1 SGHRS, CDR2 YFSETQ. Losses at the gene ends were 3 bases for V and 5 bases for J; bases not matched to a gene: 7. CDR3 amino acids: CASSYAGTANEKLFF. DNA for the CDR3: TGCGCCAGCAGCTACGCCGGGACAGCGAATGAAAAACTGTTTTTT.

The CDR3 bases are TGTGCCAGCAGTGAATATGGGACACCAAACACTGAAGCTTTCTTT. This codes for CASSEYGTPNTEAFF. The chain has TRBV25-1 and TRBJ1-1, with TRBD1 as a possible D gene (6 bases). Germline CDR1 reads MGHDK; CDR2 reads SYGVNS. CDR3 length equals 15 residues. Trimming removed 0 bases at V and 2 bases at J, with 10 bases between. The complete variable domain, with remaining parts taken from reference TRBV25-1 and TRBJ1-1, reads EADIYQTPRYLVIGTGKKITLECSQTMGHDKMYWYQQDPGMELHLIHYSYGVNSTEKGDLSSESTVSRIRTEHFPLTLESARPSHTSQYLCASSEYGTPNTEAFFGQGTRLTVV.

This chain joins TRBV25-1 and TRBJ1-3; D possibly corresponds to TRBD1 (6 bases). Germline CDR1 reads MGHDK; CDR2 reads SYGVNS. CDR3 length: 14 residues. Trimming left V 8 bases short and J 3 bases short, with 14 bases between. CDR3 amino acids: CASGTGLFGNTIYF. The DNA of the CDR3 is TGTGCCAGCGGAACAGGGTTGTTTGGAAACACCATATATTTT.

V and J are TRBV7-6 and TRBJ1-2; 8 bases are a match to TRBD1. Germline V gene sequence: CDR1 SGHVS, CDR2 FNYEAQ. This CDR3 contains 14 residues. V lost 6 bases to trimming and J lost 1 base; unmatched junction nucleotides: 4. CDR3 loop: CASRGQDNNYGYTF. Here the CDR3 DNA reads TGTGCCAGCAGGGGACAGGACAATAACTATGGCTACACCTTC.

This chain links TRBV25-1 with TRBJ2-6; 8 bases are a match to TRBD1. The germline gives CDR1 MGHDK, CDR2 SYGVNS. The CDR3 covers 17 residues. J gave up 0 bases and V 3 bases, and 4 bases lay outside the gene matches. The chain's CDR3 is CASSEDRVHSGANVLTF. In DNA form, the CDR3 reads TGTGCCAGCAGTGAGGACAGGGTCCACTCTGGGGCCAACGTCCTGACTTTC.

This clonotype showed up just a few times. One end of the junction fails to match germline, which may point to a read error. The CDR3 region has the DNA TGCAGCGTTGCCGAGATGGATTTT. Translating gives CSVAEMDF. The chain employs TRBV29-1 and TRBJ1-1; D is unclear. CDR3 length equals 8 residues. Per the germline V gene, CDR1 is SQVTM and CDR2 is ANQGSEA.

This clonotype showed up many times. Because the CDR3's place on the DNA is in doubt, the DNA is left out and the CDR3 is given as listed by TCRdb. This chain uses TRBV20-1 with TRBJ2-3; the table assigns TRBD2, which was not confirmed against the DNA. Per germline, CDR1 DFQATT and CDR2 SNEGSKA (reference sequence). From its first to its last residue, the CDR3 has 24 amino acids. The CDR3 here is CSAEKRTSGGHLYRYAVFWPRRYF.

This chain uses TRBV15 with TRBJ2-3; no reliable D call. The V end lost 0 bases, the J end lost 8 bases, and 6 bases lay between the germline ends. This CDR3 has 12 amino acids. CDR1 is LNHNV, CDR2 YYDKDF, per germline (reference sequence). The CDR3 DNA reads TGTGCCACCAGCAGAGATCGAAGTACGCAGTATTTT. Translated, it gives CATSRDRSTQYF.

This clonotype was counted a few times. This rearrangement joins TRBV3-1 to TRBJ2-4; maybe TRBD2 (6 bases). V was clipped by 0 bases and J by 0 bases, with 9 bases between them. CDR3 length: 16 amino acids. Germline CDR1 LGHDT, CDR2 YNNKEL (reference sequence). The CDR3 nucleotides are TGTGCCAGCAGCCAAGACGGGGGTTTAGCCAAAAACATTCAGTACTTC. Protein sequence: CASSQDGGLAKNIQYF.

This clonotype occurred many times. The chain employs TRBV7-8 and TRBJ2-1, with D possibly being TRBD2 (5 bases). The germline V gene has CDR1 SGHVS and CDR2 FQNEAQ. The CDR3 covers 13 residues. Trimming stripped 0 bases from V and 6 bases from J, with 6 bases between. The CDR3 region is CASSLAAGNEQFF. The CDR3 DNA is TGTGCCAGCAGCTTAGCGGCGGGCAATGAGCAGTTCTTC.

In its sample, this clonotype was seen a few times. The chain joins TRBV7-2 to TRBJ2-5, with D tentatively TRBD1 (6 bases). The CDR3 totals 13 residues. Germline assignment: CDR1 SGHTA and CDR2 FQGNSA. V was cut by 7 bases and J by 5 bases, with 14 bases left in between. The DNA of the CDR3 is TGTGCCAGCACCCAGGGGCCAGTCGAGACCCAGTACTTC. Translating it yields CASTQGPVETQYF. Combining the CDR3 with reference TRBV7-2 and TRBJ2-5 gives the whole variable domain GAGVSQSPSNKVTEKGKDVELRCDPISGHTALYWYRQSLGQGLEFLIYFQGNSAPDKSGLPSDRFSAERTGGSVSTLTIQRTQQEDSAVYLCASTQGPVETQYFGPGTRLLVL.

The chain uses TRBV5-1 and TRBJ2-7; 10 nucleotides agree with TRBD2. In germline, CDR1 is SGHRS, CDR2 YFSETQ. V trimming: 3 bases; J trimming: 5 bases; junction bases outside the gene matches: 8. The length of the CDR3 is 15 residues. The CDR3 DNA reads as TGCGCCAGCAGCTCAGGAGCGGGAGGGCCGGACGAGCAGTACTTC. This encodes CASSSGAGGPDEQYF.

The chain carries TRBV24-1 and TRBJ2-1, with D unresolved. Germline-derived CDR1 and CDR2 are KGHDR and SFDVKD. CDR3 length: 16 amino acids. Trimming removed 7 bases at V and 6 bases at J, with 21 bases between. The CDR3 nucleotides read TGTGCCACCAGCGACTTCCCCTCGTTTAAATCCAATGAGCAGTTCTTC. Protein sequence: CATSDFPSFKSNEQFF.

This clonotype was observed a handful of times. The CDR3 coding sequence is TGTGCCAGCAGGCTGCTGACTTCCGGCGAGCAGTACTTC. Translated, it gives CASRLLTSGEQYF. This rearrangement joins TRBV7-3 to TRBJ2-7; D unclear. The germline gives CDR1 SGHTA, CDR2 FQGTGA. V gave up 6 bases and J gave up 6 bases, with 15 bases separating them. The CDR3 is 13 amino acids.

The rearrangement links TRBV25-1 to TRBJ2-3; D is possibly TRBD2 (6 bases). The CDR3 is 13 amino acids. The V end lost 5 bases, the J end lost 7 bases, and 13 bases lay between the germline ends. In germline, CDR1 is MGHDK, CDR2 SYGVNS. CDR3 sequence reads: CASSFSGSNTQYF. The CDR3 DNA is TGTGCCAGCAGTTTTAGCGGCAGTAATACGCAGTATTTT.

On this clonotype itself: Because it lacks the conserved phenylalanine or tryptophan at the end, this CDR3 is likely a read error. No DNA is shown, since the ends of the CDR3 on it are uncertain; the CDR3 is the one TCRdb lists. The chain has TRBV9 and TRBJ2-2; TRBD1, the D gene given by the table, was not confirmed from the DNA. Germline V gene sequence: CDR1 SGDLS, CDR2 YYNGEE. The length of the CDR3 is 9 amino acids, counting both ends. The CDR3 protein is CASSVQGGG.

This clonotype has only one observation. CDR3 in amino acids: CSVYPDTYGYTF. The DNA of the CDR3 is TGCAGCGTTTACCCAGACACCTATGGCTACACCTTC. This chain links TRBV29-1 with TRBJ1-2; D unclear. Looked up from germline, CDR1 is SQVTM and CDR2 is ANQGSEA. The CDR3 is 12 amino acids. The V gene lost 5 bases and the J gene lost 4 bases, with 11 bases spanning the gap.